The clone carrying this T cell receptor beta chain has a count of ten or more. Its antigen is undetermined. The data derive from a study of T cells in Graves' hyperthyroidism and ophthalmopathy. About the study: Pretreatment peripheral blood was obtained at initial diagnosis. Study-level points and caveats: A median about 6 months before onset, the model predicted ophthalmopathy.

V lost 6 bases and J lost 13, with 24 bases in between. Germline CDR1 and CDR2: ENHRY and SYGVKD. This CDR3 comprises 14 residues. Amplification targeted TCR beta CDR3 regions from RNA transcripts. An initial round of RT-PCR targeting the TCR CDR3 relied on the HTBI primer set. TCRdb processed the multiplex PCR reads anew with MiXCR; each CDR3 protein has one entry. The profile shows nearly 600,000 distinct CDR3 sequences, 11% to 15% of them singletons. Pregnant or lactating patients were excluded, as were those with uncontrolled infection or other autoimmune disease. Diagnoses used clinical symptoms, serum thyroxine and TRAb, thyroid ultrasound and orbital computed tomography.

The chain links TRBV10-3 to TRBJ1-2; D unresolved. The TCR sequence derives from a woman aged 18 to 35 with Graves' ophthalmopathy. The sample comprised blood. This CDR3 reads CAISPPSGPLLGTF. For the CDR3, the DNA is TGTGCCATCAGCCCCCCGTCCGGACCTCTACTGGGCACCTTC.